The rows below give T cell receptor beta chains drawn from one sample of a study of esophageal squamous cell carcinoma under preoperative chemotherapy. TCRdb fed the PCR reads into MiXCR, producing one record per CDR3 protein. This table has roughly 30,000 distinct CDR3 sequences, roughly half appearing once. Specimen collection occurred from a patient given preoperative chemotherapy. All receptors derive from a human donor with esophageal squamous cell carcinoma. The donor label of this sample is uncertain. The CDR3 runs from the conserved cysteine through the conserved F or W. The D gene is left open where the match is weak. Size tells how often a clone was seen (once, few, many) or the class of an expanded clone, and some rows leave it out.

J: TRBJ1-2; V: TRBV9; D: -; size: few; DNA: TGTGCCAGCAGCCTTGGGGGGGCCTATGGCTACACCTTC; CDR3: CASSLGGAYGYTF
J: TRBJ2-1; V: TRBV5-1; D: TRBD2; size: -; DNA: TGCGCCAGCAGCTTGGATCCTAGCGGGAGGTCGGACAATGAGCAGTTCTTC; CDR3: CASSLDPSGRSDNEQFF
J: TRBJ2-6; V: TRBV7-9; D: TRBD1; size: few; DNA: TGTGCCAGCAGCTCCGGGACAGGAGTCTCTGGGGCCAACGTCCTGACTTTC; CDR3: CASSSGTGVSGANVLTF
J: TRBJ2-5; V: TRBV7-3; D: -; size: -; DNA: TGTGCCACCAGCGCAGGGTACTTAGAGACCCAGTACTTC; CDR3: CATSAGYLETQYF
J: TRBJ2-1; V: TRBV10-1; D: TRBD2; size: many; DNA: TGCGCCACCCGACTAGCGGGGGTGGTGGCCTACGAGCAGTTCTTC; CDR3: CATRLAGVVAYEQFF
J: TRBJ2-5; V: TRBV14; D: -; size: few; DNA: TGTGCCAGCAGCCCGTACACCCGATTCTCCTACAATGAGCAGTACTTC; CDR3: CASSPYTRFSYNEQYF
J: TRBJ2-1; V: TRBV7-2; D: -; size: -; DNA: TGTGCCAGCAGCTGGTCGGTCGATGCGCAGTTTTTC; CDR3: CASSWSVDAQFF
J: TRBJ2-5; V: TRBV7-3; D: TRBD2; size: -; DNA: TGTGCGGGGCGCTGGGCGGGAGACCAAGATACCCAGTATTTC; CDR3: CAGRWAGDQDTQYF
J: TRBJ2-5; V: TRBV7-2; D: -; size: once; DNA: TGTGCGAGCAGGAGGGGCCGTGCCACAGAGACCCAGTATTTC; CDR3: CASRRGRATETQYF
J: TRBJ2-3; V: TRBV6-5; D: TRBD1; size: -; DNA: TGTGCCAGCAGCTTAGGACAGGGTGCGTATGAGTATTTT; CDR3: CASSLGQGAYEYF
J: TRBJ2-4; V: TRBV24-1; D: -; size: -; DNA: TGTGCCACCTCGGGACTGGGAGCCAAAAACACTCAGTACTTC; CDR3: CATSGLGAKNTQYF
J: TRBJ2-5; V: TRBV20-1; D: TRBD1; size: once; DNA: TGCAGTGCTTCCCTTGACAGGGTGGGAGAGACCCAGTACTTC; CDR3: CSASLDRVGETQYF
J: TRBJ2-7; V: TRBV7-6; D: -; size: many; DNA: TGTGCCAGCAGCCCTCAGGGGATCTCCTACGAGCAGTACTTC; CDR3: CASSPQGISYEQYF
J: TRBJ2-5; V: TRBV6-1; D: -; size: -; DNA: TGTGCCAGCGGGGGATTCGGGGGACGCGACCCAGATACCCAGTACTTC; CDR3: CASGGFGGRDPDTQYF
J: TRBJ2-2; V: TRBV18; D: TRBD1; size: -; DNA: TGTGCCAGCTCGGGACAGGACGGTAGCGGGGAGCTGTTTTTT; CDR3: CASSGQDGSGELFF
J: TRBJ2-2; V: TRBV6-2/TRBV6-3; D: -; size: many; DNA: TGTGCCAGCAGTCCCCTAGGGCGGGTAGCCGGGGAGCTGTTTTTT; CDR3: CASSPLGRVAGELFF
J: TRBJ2-1; V: TRBV12-3/TRBV12-4; D: -; size: many; DNA: TGTGCCAGCAGTCCCCAGGTTATCGATGAGCAGTTCTTC; CDR3: CASSPQVIDEQFF
J: TRBJ2-1; V: TRBV6-1; D: TRBD2; size: many; DNA: TGTGCCAGCAGGCCAGGACTAGCGGGAGGTAGAAATGAGCAGTTCTTC; CDR3: CASRPGLAGGRNEQFF
J: TRBJ2-4; V: TRBV7-8; D: -; size: few; DNA: TGTGCCAGCAGCACGAGCGGCCTAGCCAAAGAGATTCAGTACTTC; CDR3: CASSTSGLAKEIQYF
J: TRBJ2-7; V: TRBV7-2; D: TRBD2; size: few; DNA: TGTGCCAGCAGCTTGACTAGCGGGAGGAGGGGTTTCTACGAGCAGTACTTC; CDR3: CASSLTSGRRGFYEQYF
J: TRBJ2-1; V: TRBV24-1; D: TRBD2; size: -; DNA: TGTGCCACCAGTGACGGGACTAAAAAACAAGAGACCCAGTTCTTC; CDR3: CATSDGTKKQETQFF
J: TRBJ2-1; V: TRBV11-3; D: -; size: -; DNA: TGTGCCAGCAGCTTAGAGCGGGAGCAGTTCTTC; CDR3: CASSLEREQFF
J: TRBJ2-4; V: TRBV7-2; D: TRBD2; size: -; DNA: TGTGCGGGGAGCGGGGGCGGGGCCGAGGACACCCAGTACTTC; CDR3: CAGSGGGAEDTQYF
J: TRBJ2-3; V: TRBV6-2/TRBV6-3; D: -; size: -; DNA: TGTGCCAGGTCGTTGCAGCAGGGCACAGATACGCAGTATTTT; CDR3: CARSLQQGTDTQYF
J: TRBJ2-1; V: TRBV7-8; D: -; size: many; DNA: TGTGCCAGCAGCCCGAGGGGGGCGAGCTCCTACAATGAGCAGTTCTTC; CDR3: CASSPRGASSYNEQFF
J: TRBJ2-4; V: TRBV12-5; D: -; size: -; DNA: TGTGCGGGCAGCGGGCGCCGTCGCCGGAACACCCAGTACTTC; CDR3: CAGSGRRRRNTQYF
J: TRBJ1-2; V: TRBV28; D: TRBD1; size: -; DNA: TGTGCCAGCAGGGGACAGGGAGAGGGCTACACCTTC; CDR3: CASRGQGEGYTF
J: TRBJ2-3; V: TRBV7-9; D: TRBD2; size: -; DNA: TGTGCCAGCAGCTATACTAGCGGGACGGCGGGCACCGGGGCGCAGTATTTT; CDR3: CASSYTSGTAGTGAQYF
J: TRBJ2-5; V: TRBV7-6; D: -; size: -; DNA: TGTGCCAGCAGCTTAGACGGGCACCCAAAGTCCCAACTTTTC; CDR3: CASSLDGHPKSQLF